This T cell receptor (beta chain) originates from a study of CD8 T cell repertoires and HIV-1 epitope variants. About the study: Tested: three Gag epitope families, Nef HW9 and YT9.

With respect to this clone: Its target is not known.

The study, taken as a whole, reports: Eight to ten TCR beta clonotypes were antigen-specific, 6 or 7 apparently recognizing autologous or escape variants.

Profiling relied on immunoSEQ multiplex PCR, and the TCRdb table lists in-frame clones only, not all of them. The sample consists of roughly 100,000 clones, roughly four fifths of them appearing once. V gave up 6 bases and J gave up 3 bases, with 27 bases separating them. The CDR3 contains 19 residues. Germline CDR1 is MDHEN and CDR2 is SYDVKM. The sequencing sample was made of uncultured baseline CD8+ T cells from peripheral blood mononuclear cells (PBMCs). This sequence originates from a male donor with HIV. This chain joins TRBV28 and TRBJ1-5; no clear D. The CDR3 loop is CASSLTLGLLPSLNQPQHF. The DNA for the CDR3 is TGTGCCAGCAGCCTCACCTTGGGTTTACTGCCTAGCCTCAATCAGCCCCAGCATTTT.